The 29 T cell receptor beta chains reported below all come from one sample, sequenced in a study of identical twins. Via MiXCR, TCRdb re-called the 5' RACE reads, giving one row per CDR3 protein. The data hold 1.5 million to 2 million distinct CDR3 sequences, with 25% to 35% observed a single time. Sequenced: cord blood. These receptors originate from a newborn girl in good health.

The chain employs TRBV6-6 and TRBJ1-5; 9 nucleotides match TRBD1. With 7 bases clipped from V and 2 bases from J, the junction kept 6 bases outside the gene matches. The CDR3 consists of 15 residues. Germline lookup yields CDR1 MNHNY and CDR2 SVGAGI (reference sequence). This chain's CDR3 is CASIGQGRGNQPQHF. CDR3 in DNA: TGTGCCAGCATCGGACAGGGGAGGGGCAATCAGCCCCAGCATTTT.

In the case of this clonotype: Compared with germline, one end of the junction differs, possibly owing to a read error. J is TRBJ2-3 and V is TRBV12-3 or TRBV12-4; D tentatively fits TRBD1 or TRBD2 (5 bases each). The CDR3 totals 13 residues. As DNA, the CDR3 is TGTGCCAGCACCCGGACTCTCACAGGTACGCAGTATTTT. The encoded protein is CASTRTLTGTQYF.

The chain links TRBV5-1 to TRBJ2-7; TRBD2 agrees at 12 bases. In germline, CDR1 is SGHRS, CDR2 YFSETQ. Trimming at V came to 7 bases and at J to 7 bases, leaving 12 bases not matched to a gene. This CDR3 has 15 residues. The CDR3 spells CASVRASGGANEQYF. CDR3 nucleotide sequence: TGCGCCAGCGTACGGGCTAGCGGGGGGGCAAATGAGCAGTACTTC.

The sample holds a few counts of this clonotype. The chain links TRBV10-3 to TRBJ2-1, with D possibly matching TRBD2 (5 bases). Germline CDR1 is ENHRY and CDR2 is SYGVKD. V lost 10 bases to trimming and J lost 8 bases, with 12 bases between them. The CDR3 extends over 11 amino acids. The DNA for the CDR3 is TGTGCCACCCTGGCGGGCTATGAGCAGTTCTTC. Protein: CATLAGYEQFF.

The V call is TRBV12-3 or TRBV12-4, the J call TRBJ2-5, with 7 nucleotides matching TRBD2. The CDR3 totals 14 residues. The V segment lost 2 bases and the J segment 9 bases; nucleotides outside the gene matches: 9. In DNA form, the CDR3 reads TGTGCCAGCAGTTTACTCGCGGGAGTGGGGTCCCAGTACTTC. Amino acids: CASSLLAGVGSQYF.

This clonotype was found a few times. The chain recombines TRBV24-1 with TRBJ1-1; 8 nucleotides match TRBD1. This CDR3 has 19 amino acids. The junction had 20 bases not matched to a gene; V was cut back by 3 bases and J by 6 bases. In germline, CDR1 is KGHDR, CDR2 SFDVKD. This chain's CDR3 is CATSDPRAGGRVSSPEAFF. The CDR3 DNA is TGTGCCACCAGTGATCCCCGGGCAGGGGGCCGAGTTTCGTCGCCTGAAGCTTTCTTT.

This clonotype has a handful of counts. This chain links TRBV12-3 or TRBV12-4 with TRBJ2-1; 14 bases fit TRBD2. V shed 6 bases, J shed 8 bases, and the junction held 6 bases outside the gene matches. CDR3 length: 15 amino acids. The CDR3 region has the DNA TGTGCCAGCAGCCATGGGACTAGCGGGAGTGATGAGCAGTTCTTC. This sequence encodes CASSHGTSGSDEQFF.

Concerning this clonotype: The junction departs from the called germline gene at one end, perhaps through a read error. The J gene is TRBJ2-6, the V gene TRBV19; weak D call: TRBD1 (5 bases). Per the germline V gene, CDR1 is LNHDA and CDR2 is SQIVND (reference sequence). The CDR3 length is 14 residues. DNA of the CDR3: TGTGCCAGTAGTATTAACTCTGGGGCCAACGTCCTGAGTTTC. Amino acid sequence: CASSINSGANVLSF.

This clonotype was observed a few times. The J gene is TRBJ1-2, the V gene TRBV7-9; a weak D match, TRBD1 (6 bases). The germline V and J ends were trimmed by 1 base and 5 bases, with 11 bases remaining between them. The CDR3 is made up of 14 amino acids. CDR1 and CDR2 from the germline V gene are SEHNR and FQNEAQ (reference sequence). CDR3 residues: CASSLEDSFYGYTF. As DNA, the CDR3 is TGTGCCAGCAGCTTAGAGGACAGCTTTTATGGCTACACCTTC.

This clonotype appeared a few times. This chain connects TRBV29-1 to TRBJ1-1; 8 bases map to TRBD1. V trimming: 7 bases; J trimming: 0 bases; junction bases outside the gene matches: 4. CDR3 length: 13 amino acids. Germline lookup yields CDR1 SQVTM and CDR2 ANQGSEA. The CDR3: CSGRDRLNTEAFF. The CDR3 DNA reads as TGCAGCGGGAGGGACAGGCTGAACACTGAAGCTTTCTTT. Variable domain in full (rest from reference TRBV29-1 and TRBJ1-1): SAVISQKPSRDICQRGTSLTIQCQVDSQVTMMFWYRQQPGQSLTLIATANQGSEATYESGFVIDKFPISRPNLTFSTLTVSNMSPEDSSIYLCSGRDRLNTEAFFGQGTRLTVV.

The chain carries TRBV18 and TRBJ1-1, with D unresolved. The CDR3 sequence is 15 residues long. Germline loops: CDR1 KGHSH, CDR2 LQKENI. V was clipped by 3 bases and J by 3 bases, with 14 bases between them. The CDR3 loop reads CASSPRPGRDTEAFF. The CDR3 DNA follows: TGTGCCAGCTCACCCCGACCCGGGCGGGACACTGAAGCTTTCTTT.

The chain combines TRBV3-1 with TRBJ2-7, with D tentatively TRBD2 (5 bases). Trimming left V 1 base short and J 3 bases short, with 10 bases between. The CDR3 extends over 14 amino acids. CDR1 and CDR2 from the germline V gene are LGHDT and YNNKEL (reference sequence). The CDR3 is CASSQGRGFYEQYF. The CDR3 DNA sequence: TGTGCCAGCAGCCAAGGGCGAGGGTTCTACGAGCAGTACTTC.

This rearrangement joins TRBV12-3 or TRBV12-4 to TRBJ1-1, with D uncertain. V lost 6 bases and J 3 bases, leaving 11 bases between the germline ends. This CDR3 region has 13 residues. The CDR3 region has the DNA TGTGCCAGCAGCGGTCAGGAGTACACTGAAGCTTTCTTT. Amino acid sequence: CASSGQEYTEAFF.

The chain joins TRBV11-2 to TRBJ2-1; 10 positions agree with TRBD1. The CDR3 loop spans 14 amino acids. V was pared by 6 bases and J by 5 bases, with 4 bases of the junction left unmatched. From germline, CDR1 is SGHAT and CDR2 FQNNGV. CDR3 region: CASRTGTGDNEQFF. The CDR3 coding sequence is TGTGCCAGCAGAACCGGGACAGGGGACAATGAGCAGTTCTTC.

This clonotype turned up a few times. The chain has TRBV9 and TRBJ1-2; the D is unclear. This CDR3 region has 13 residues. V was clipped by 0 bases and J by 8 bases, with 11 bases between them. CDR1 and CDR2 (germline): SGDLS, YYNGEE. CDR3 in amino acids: CASSVVGRIGYTF. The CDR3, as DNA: TGTGCCAGCAGCGTAGTTGGCAGGATCGGCTACACCTTC.

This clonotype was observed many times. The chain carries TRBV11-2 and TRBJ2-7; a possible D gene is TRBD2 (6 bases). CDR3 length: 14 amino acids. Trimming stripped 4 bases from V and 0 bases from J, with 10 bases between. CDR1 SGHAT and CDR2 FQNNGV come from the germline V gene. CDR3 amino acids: CASSSGGFSYEQYF. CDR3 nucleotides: TGTGCCAGCAGCTCCGGAGGGTTCTCCTACGAGCAGTACTTC. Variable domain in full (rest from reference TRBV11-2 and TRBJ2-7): EAGVAQSPRYKIIEKRQSVAFWCNPISGHATLYWYQQILGQGPKLLIQFQNNGVVDDSQLPKDRFSAERLKGVDSTLKIQPAKLEDSAVYLCASSSGGFSYEQYFGPGTRLTVT.

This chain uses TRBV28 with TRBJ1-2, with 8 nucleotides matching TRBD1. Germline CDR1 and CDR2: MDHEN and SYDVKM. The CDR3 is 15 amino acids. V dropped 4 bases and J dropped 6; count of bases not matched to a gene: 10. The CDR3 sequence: CASSSAGTGGDGYTF. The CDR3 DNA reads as TGTGCCAGCAGTTCTGCCGGGACAGGAGGGGATGGCTACACCTTC.

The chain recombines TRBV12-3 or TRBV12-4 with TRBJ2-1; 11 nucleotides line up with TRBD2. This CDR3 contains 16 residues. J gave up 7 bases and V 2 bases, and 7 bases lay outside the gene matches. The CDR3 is CASSLRASGRRNEQFF. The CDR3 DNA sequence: TGTGCCAGCAGTTTACGCGCTAGCGGGAGGAGGAATGAGCAGTTCTTC.

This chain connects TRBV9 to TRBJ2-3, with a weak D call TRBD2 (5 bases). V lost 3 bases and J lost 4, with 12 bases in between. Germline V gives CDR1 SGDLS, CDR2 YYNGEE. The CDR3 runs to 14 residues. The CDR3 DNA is TGTGCCAGCAGCGGTAGCGTCTTCCCAGATACGCAGTATTTT. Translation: CASSGSVFPDTQYF.

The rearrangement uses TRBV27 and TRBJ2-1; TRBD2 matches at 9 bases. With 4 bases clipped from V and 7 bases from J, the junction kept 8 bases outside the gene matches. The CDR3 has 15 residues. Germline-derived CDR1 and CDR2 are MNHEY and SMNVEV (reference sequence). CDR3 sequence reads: CASSYSRAGGNEQFF. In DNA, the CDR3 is TGTGCCAGCAGTTATTCCCGGGCGGGAGGGAATGAGCAGTTCTTC.

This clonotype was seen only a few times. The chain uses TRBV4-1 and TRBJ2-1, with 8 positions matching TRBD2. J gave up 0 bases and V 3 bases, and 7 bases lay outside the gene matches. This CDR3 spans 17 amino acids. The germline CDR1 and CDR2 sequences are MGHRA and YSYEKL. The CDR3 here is CASSHKQRGSSYNEQFF. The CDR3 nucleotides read TGCGCCAGCAGCCACAAGCAGCGGGGGAGCTCCTACAATGAGCAGTTCTTC.

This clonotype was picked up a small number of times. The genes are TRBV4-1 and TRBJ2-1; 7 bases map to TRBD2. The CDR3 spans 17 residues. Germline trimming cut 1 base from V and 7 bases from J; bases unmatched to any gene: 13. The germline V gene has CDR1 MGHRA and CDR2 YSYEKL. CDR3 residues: CASSQVTAGVVLNEQFF. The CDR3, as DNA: TGCGCCAGCAGCCAAGTTACTGCGGGAGTGGTTTTGAATGAGCAGTTCTTC.

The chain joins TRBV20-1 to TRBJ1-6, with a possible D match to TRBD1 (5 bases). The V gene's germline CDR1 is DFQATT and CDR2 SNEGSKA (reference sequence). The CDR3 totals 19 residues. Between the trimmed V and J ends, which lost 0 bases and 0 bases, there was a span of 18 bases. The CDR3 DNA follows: TGCAGTGCTAGAGATCCGGGACCCATGAGGAGCTCCTATAATTCACCCCTCCACTTT. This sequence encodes CSARDPGPMRSSYNSPLHF.

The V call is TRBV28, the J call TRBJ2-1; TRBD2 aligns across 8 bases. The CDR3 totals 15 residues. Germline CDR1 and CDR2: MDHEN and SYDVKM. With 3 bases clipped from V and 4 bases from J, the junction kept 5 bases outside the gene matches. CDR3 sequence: CASSFSAGAYNEQFF. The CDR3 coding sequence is TGTGCCAGCAGTTTCTCAGCGGGAGCATACAATGAGCAGTTCTTC.

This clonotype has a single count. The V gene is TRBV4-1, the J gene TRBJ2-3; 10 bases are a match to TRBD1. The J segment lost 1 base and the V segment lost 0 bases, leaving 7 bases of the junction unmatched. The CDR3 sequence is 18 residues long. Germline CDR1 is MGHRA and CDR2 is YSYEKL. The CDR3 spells CASSQDIPGTGGTDTQYF. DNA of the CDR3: TGCGCCAGCAGCCAAGATATCCCCGGGACAGGGGGCACAGATACGCAGTATTTT.

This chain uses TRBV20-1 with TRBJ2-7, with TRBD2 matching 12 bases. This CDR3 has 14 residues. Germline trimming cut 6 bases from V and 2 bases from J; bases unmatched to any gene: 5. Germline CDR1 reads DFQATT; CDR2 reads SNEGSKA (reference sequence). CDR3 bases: TGCAGTGCAACTAGCGGGGGGCTGACCTACGAGCAGTACTTC. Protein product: CSATSGGLTYEQYF.

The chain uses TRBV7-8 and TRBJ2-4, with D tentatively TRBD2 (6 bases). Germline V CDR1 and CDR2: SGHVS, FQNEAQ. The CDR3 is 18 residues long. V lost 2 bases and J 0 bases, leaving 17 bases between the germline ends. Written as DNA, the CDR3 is TGTGCCAGCAGCTTACTCTTTCGGGGGTCTCTAGCCAAAAACATTCAGTACTTC. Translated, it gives CASSLLFRGSLAKNIQYF.

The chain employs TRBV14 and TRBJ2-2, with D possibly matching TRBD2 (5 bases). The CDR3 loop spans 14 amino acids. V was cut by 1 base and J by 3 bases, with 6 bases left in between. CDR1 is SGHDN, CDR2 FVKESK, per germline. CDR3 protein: CASSQVRDTGELFF. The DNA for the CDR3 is TGTGCCAGCAGCCAAGTGAGGGACACCGGGGAGCTGTTTTTT.

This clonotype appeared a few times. The CDR3 is CATNLRDRGTNEQFF. The CDR3 nucleotides read TGTGCCACCAACTTACGGGACAGGGGAACCAATGAGCAGTTCTTC. This chain links TRBV15 with TRBJ2-1, with TRBD1 matching 10 bases. The length of the CDR3 is 15 residues. CDR1 is LNHNV and CDR2 is YYDKDF in the germline V gene (reference sequence). The trim removed 7 bases at V and 6 bases at J, leaving 9 bases unmatched.